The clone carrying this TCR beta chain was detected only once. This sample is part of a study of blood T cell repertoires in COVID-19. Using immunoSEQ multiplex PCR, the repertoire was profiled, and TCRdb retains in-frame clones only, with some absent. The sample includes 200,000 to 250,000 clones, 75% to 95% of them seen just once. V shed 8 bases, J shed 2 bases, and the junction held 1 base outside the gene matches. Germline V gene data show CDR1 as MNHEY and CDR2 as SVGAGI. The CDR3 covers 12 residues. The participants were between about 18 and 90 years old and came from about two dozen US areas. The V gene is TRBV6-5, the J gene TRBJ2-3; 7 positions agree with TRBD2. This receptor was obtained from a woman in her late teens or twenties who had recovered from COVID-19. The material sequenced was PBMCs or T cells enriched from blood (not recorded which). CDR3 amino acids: CASGRDTDTQYF. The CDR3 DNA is TGTGCCAGCGGGAGGGACACAGATACGCAGTATTTT.